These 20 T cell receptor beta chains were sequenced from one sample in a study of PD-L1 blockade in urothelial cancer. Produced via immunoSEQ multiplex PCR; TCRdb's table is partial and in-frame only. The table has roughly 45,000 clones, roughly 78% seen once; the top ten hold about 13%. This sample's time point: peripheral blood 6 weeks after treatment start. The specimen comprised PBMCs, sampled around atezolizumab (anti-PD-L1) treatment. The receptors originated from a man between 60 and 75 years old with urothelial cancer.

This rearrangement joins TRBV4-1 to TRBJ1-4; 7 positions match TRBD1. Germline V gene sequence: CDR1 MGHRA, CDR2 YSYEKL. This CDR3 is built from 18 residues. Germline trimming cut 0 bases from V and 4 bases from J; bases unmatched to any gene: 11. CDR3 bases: TGCGCCAGCAGCCAAGATGGTAGAGGGGGCAGCCTTAATGAAAAACTGTTTTTT. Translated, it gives CASSQDGRGGSLNEKLFF.

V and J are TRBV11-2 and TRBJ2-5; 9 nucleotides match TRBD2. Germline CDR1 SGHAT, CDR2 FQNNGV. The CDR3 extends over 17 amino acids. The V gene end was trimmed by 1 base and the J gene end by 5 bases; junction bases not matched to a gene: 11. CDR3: CASSLGGAGGLRETQYF. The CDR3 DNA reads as TGTGCCAGCAGCTTAGGGGGCGCGGGGGGGCTAAGGGAGACCCAGTACTTC.

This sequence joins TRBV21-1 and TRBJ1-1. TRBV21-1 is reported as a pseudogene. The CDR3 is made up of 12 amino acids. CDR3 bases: TGTGCCAGCCCCCTTCGGAACACTGAAGCTTTCTTT. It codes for CASPLRNTEAFF.

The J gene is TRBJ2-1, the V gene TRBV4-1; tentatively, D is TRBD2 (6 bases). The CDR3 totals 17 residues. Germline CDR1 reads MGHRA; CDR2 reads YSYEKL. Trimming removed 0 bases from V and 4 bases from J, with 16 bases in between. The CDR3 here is CASSQDGGGLAYNEQFF. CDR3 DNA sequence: TGCGCCAGCAGCCAAGATGGTGGGGGGTTAGCTTACAATGAGCAGTTCTTC.

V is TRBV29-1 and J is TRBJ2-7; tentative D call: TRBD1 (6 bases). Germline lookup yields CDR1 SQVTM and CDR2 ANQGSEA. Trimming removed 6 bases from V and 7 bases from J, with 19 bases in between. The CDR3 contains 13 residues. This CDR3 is CSVGTPPRGEQYF. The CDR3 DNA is TGCAGCGTCGGGACACCACCAAGGGGGGAGCAGTACTTC.

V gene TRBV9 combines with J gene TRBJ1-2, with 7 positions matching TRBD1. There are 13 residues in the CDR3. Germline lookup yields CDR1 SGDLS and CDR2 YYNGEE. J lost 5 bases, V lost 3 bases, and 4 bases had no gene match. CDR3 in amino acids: CASSGGTAYGYTF. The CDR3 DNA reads TGTGCCAGCAGCGGCGGGACAGCTTATGGCTACACCTTC.

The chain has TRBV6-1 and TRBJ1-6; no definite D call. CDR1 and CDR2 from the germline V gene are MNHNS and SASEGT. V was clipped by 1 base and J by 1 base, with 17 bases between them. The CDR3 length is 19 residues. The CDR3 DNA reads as TGTGCCAGCAGTGAAGTAGCGGGAGGGTCGGGATCCTATAATTCACCCCTCCACTTT. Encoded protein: CASSEVAGGSGSYNSPLHF.

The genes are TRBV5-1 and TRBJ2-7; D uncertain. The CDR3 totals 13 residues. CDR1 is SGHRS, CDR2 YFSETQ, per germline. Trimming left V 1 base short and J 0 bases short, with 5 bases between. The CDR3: CASSLRSSYEQYF. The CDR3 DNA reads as TGCGCCAGCAGCTTGCGGAGCTCCTACGAGCAGTACTTC.

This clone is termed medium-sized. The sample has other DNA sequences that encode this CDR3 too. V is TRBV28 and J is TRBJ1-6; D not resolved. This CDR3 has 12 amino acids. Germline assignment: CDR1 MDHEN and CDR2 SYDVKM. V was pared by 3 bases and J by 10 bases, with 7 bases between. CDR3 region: CASSLGRSPLHF. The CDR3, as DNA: TGTGCCAGCAGTTTGGGCCGATCACCCCTCCACTTT.

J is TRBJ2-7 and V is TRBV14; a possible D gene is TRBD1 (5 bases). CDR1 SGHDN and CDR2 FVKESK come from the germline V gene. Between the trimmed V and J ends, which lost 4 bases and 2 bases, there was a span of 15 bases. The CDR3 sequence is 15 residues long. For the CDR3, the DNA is TGTGCCAGCAGCCTTACAAACGACAGCCCCTACGAGCAGTACTTC. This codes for CASSLTNDSPYEQYF.

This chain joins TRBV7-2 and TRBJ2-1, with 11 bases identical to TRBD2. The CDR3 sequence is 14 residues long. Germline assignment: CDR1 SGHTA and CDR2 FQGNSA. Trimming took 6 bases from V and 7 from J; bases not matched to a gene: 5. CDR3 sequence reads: CASRSLAGDNEQFF. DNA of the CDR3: TGTGCCAGCAGATCACTAGCGGGAGATAATGAGCAGTTCTTC.

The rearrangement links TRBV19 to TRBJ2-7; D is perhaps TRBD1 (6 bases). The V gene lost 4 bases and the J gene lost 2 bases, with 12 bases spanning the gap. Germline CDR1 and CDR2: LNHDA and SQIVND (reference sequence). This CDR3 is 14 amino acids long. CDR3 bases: TGTGCCAGTAGTACAGGGACAAAGCCCTACGAGCAGTACTTC. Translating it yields CASSTGTKPYEQYF. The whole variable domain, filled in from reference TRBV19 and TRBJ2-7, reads DGGITQSPKYLFRKEGQNVTLSCEQNLNHDAMYWYRQDPGQGLRLIYYSQIVNDFQKGDIAEGYSVSREKKESFPLTVTSAQKNPTAFYLCASSTGTKPYEQYFGPGTRLTVT.

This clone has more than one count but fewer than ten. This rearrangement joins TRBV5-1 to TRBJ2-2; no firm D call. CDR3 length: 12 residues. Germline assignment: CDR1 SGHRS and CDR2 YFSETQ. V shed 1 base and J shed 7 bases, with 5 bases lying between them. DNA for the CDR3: TGCGCCAGCAGCTTGAATAACGGGGAGCTGTTTTTT. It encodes CASSLNNGELFF.

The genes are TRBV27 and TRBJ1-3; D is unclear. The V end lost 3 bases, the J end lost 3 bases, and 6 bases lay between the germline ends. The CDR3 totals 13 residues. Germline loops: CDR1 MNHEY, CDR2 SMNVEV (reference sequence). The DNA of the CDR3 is TGTGCCAGCAGTTTCTCGCGTGGAAACACCATATATTTT. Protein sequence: CASSFSRGNTIYF.

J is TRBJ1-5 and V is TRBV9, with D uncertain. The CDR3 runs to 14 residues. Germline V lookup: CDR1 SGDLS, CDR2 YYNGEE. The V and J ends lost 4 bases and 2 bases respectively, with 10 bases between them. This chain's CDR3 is CASSHGAGNQPQHF. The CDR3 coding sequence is TGTGCCAGCAGCCACGGCGCGGGCAATCAGCCCCAGCATTTT.

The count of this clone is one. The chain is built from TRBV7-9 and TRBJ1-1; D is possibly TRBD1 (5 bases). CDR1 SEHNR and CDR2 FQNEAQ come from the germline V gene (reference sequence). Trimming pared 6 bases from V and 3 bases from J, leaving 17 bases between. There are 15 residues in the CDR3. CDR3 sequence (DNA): TGTGCCAGCAGTTATGGCAGGGATTTGGACACTGAAGCTTTCTTT. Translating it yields CASSYGRDLDTEAFF.

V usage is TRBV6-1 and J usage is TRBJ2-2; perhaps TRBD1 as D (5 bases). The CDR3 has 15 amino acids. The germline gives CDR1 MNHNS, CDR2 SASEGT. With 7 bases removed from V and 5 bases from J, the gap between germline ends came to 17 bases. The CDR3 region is CASTVGQVRTGELFF. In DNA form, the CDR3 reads TGTGCCAGCACCGTCGGACAAGTTCGTACCGGGGAGCTGTTTTTT.

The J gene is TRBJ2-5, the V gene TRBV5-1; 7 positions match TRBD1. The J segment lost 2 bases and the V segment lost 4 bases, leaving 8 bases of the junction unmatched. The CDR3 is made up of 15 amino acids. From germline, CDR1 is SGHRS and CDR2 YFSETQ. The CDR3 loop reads CASSSQGTAQETQYF. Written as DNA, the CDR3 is TGCGCCAGCAGCAGCCAAGGGACAGCACAAGAGACCCAGTACTTC.

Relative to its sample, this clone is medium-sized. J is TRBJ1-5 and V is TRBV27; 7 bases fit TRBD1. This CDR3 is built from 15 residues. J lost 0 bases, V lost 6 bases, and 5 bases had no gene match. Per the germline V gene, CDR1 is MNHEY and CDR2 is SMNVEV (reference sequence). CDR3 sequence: CASSLGGGSNQPQHF. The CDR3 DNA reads TGTGCCAGCAGCCTAGGGGGCGGTAGCAATCAGCCCCAGCATTTT.

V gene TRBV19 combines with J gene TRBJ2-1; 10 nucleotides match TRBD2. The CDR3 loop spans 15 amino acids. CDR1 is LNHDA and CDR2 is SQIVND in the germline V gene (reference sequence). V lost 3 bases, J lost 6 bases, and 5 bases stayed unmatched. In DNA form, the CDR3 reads TGTGCCAGTAGTATCTTTACTAGCGGGATCAATGAGCAGTTCTTC. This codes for CASSIFTSGINEQFF.